Listed below are T cell receptor beta chains from one sample, sequenced in a study of cytomegalovirus exposure and HLA in healthy donors. Clones were read by immunoSEQ multiplex PCR, and TCRdb kept only the in-frame ones, dropping some. The table lists under 250,000 clones, about 79% of them singletons. Material: PBMCs. These receptors all come from a male donor in good health and CMV-seronegative. The CDR3 runs from the conserved cysteine through the conserved F or W. Fields, in order: V gene, D gene, J gene, CDR3 DNA, CDR3 protein. A D gene is named only where the DNA matches it firmly.

TRBV5-4	TRBD2	TRBJ2-3	TGTGCCAGCAGCCAAACTAGCGGGGGGCGGGGGGATACGCAGTATTTT	CASSQTSGGRGDTQYF
TRBV9	NA	TRBJ2-7	TGTGCCAGCAGCTACCCGGGGGGGGACAGGGACGGCGAGCAGTACTTC	CASSYPGGDRDGEQYF
TRBV27	NA	TRBJ2-7	TGTGCCAGCAGTGTGGACAGAGACTACGAGCAGTACTTC	CASSVDRDYEQYF
TRBV29-1	NA	TRBJ2-7	TGCAGCGTTGCGGCAGGGGCCTACGAGCAGTACTTC	CSVAAGAYEQYF
TRBV5-1	NA	TRBJ2-7	TGCGCCAGCAGCCCCGGACTTGTCTACGAGCAGTACTTC	CASSPGLVYEQYF
TRBV9	NA	TRBJ2-5	TGTGCCAGCAGCCTAAGTTTAGCGAGCCAAGAGACCCAGTACTTC	CASSLSLASQETQYF
TRBV6-5	TRBD2	TRBJ2-1	TGTGCCAGCAGTCCCACTAGCGGGTTATACAATGAGCAGTTCTTC	CASSPTSGLYNEQFF
TRBV9	TRBD2	TRBJ2-3	TGTGCCAGCAGCGTAGAGGGACTAGCGGGGAGCACAGATACGCAGTATTTT	CASSVEGLAGSTDTQYF
TRBV11-2	NA	TRBJ2-7	TGTGCCAGCAGCTTAGAGGGGCGATCCTACGAGCAGTACTTC	CASSLEGRSYEQYF
TRBV5-1	TRBD1	TRBJ1-1	TGCGCCAGCAGCGAGAGGGGGCTAGTAGCTTTCTTT	CASSERGLVAFF
TRBV9	NA	TRBJ1-3	TGTGCCAGCAGCCCTCAAAGCCGAAACACCATATATTTT	CASSPQSRNTIYF
TRBV5-4	NA	TRBJ2-1	TGTGCCAGCAGCTTGGAGGGGAAGAGGGAGGAGTTCTTC	CASSLEGKREEFF
TRBV27	NA	TRBJ2-5	TGTGCCAGCACCACACCGGGGGAGGCCCAGTACTTC	CASTTPGEAQYF
TRBV7-7	NA	TRBJ2-3	TGTGCCAGCAGACAATCCCATACGCAGTATTTT	CASRQSHTQYF
TRBV9	NA	TRBJ2-5	TGTGCCAGCAGCGTAGCGCCGGGGCAAGAGACCCAGTACTTC	CASSVAPGQETQYF
TRBV11-3	NA	TRBJ2-1	TGTGCCAGCAGCTTAGGAGCTGAGCAGTTCTTC	CASSLGAEQFF
TRBV5-1	TRBD1	TRBJ2-7	TGCGCCAGCAGCTCGCGACAGGGCCCCTACGAGCAGTACTTC	CASSSRQGPYEQYF
TRBV18	TRBD1	TRBJ1-2	TGTGCCAGCTCACCCGACAGGGGGCGAAACTATGGCTACACCTTC	CASSPDRGRNYGYTF
TRBV11-1	TRBD2	TRBJ2-7	TGTGCCAGCAGCCAGATAGCGGGGCCGCTGTCTGAGCAGTACTTC	CASSQIAGPLSEQYF
TRBV2	NA	TRBJ2-3	TGTGCCAGCAGTGAAGTGGGACAAGATACGCAGTATTTT	CASSEVGQDTQYF
TRBV7-8	NA	TRBJ2-7	TGTGCCAGCAGCTTACGGGGGACCAGGGAAACCTACGAGCAGTACTTC	CASSLRGTRETYEQYF
TRBV7-9	NA	TRBJ2-5	TGTGCCAGCAGCCCGGGGGGCCAGCAGACCCAGTACTTC	CASSPGGQQTQYF
TRBV7-3	NA	TRBJ2-1	TGTGCCAGCAGCTTATCTAGCCAAAATGAGCAGTTCTTC	CASSLSSQNEQFF